Below, 23 T cell receptor beta chains from the same sample are listed, as sequenced in a study of blood T cell repertoires in COVID-19. The method was immunoSEQ multiplex PCR; TCRdb's version includes in-frame clones alone and lacks a portion of them. The table has fewer than 200,000 clones, over 60% seen once; the top ten hold about 28%. Sequencing input: peripheral blood. These receptor sequences come from a woman in her seventies with acute or convalescent COVID-19.

The chain links TRBV4-1 to TRBJ2-2; D not certain. The CDR3 contains 17 residues. Deletions cut 2 bases from V and 4 bases from J, with 17 bases between. CDR1 and CDR2 (germline): MGHRA, YSYEKL. The CDR3 sequence: CASSQLSEAFGTGELFF. Here the CDR3 DNA reads TGCGCCAGCAGCCAATTATCGGAAGCGTTTGGCACCGGGGAGCTGTTTTTT.

The chain employs TRBV5-1 and TRBJ1-1; D is ambiguous. Between the trimmed V and J ends, which lost 0 bases and 4 bases, there was a span of 16 bases. Germline CDR1 is SGHRS and CDR2 is YFSETQ. CDR3 length: 16 amino acids. The CDR3 DNA is TGCGCCAGCAGCTTGGAACGAAGGGCGGCGGGCACTGAAGCTTTCTTT. It encodes CASSLERRAAGTEAFF. Looking up the rest from reference TRBV5-1 and TRBJ1-1 gives the full variable domain: KAGVTQTPRYLIKTRGQQVTLSCSPISGHRSVSWYQQTPGQGLQFLFEYFSETQRNKGNFPGRFSGRQFSNSRSEMNVSTLELGDSALYLCASSLERRAAGTEAFFGQGTRLTVV.

The chain combines TRBV9 with TRBJ2-7; 7 bases align to TRBD2. V was pared by 0 bases and J by 4 bases, with 7 bases of the junction left unmatched. The germline gives CDR1 SGDLS, CDR2 YYNGEE. This CDR3 contains 15 residues. CDR3 amino acids: CASSVGTGGSYEQYF. CDR3 bases: TGTGCCAGCAGCGTAGGGACGGGAGGTAGTTACGAGCAGTACTTC.

The gene calls are TRBV5-4 and TRBJ2-1, with 11 bases that match TRBD2. This CDR3 has 16 amino acids. Germline V gene lookup returns CDR1 SGHNT and CDR2 YYREEE (reference sequence). Trimming removed 5 bases from V and 8 bases from J; junction bases left unmatched: 12. The CDR3 sequence: CASSSGTSGIGYEQFF. In nucleotides, the CDR3 is TGTGCCAGCAGTTCCGGGACTAGCGGAATCGGGTATGAGCAGTTCTTC.

This clone has more than one count but fewer than ten. J is TRBJ2-1 and V is TRBV10-1, with 8 bases fitting TRBD2. Germline-derived CDR1 and CDR2 are WNHNN and SYGVQD (reference sequence). This CDR3 has 18 amino acids. Trimming at V came to 5 bases and at J to 7 bases, leaving 19 bases not matched to a gene. The chain's CDR3 is CASSSRVSGTSGRNEQFF. For the CDR3, the DNA is TGCGCCAGCAGTAGTCGAGTCTCGGGAACTAGCGGTCGGAATGAGCAGTTCTTC.

This clone came up once. The chain couples TRBV3-1 (or the pseudogene TRBV3-2) to TRBJ2-7, with D hard to call. This CDR3 contains 14 residues. V lost 1 base to trimming and J lost 7 bases, with 14 bases between them. Germline V gene sequence: CDR1 LGHDT, CDR2 YNNKEL (reference sequence). CDR3 DNA: TGTGCCAGCAGCCAAGTCGTGAGCTCTAGTGAGCAGTACTTC. Amino acid sequence: CASSQVVSSSEQYF.

This clone was seen only once. This rearrangement joins TRBV10-3 to TRBJ2-1, with TRBD2 identical over 8 bases. CDR1 ENHRY and CDR2 SYGVKD come from the germline V gene. This CDR3 spans 15 amino acids. V trimming: 3 bases; J trimming: 6 bases; junction bases outside the gene matches: 7. This CDR3 reads CAISDPGGALNEQFF. The CDR3 DNA is TGTGCCATCAGTGATCCGGGAGGGGCTCTCAATGAGCAGTTCTTC.

The V call is TRBV27, the J call TRBJ2-7; 9 bases line up with TRBD1. Germline assignment: CDR1 MNHEY and CDR2 SMNVEV (reference sequence). This CDR3 region has 17 residues. Trimming cost V 1 base and J 6 bases; bases outside gene matches: 13. The CDR3 region has the DNA TGTGCCAGCAGTTTATTATATTTGGGACAGGGATGGATCGAGCAGTACTTC. It translates to CASSLLYLGQGWIEQYF.

The V and J genes are TRBV10-1 and TRBJ2-2, with a possible D match to TRBD2 (6 bases). V shed 11 bases and J shed 5 bases, with 24 bases lying between them. The germline gives CDR1 WNHNN, CDR2 SYGVQD (reference sequence). This CDR3 spans 16 amino acids. CDR3 sequence (DNA): TGCGCCTCCCCGGGACTGAGCCTTAATGGGACCGGGGAGCTGTTTTTT. It yields the protein CASPGLSLNGTGELFF.

CDR3 residues: CASSIIAGGPGEQYF. Written as DNA, the CDR3 is TGTGCCAGCTCAATCATAGCGGGAGGGCCCGGCGAGCAGTACTTC. The gene calls are TRBV18 and TRBJ2-7; 11 positions match TRBD2. Trimming removed 5 bases from V and 6 bases from J; junction bases left unmatched: 9. CDR1 and CDR2 (germline): KGHSH, LQKENI. The CDR3 sequence is 15 residues long.

The gene calls are TRBV5-5 and TRBJ2-3, with 10 bases identical to TRBD1. The germline V gene has CDR1 SGHKS and CDR2 YYEKEE (reference sequence). This CDR3 is 15 amino acids long. The trim removed 3 bases at V and 1 base at J, leaving 2 bases unmatched. This CDR3 is CASSSGTGGTDTQYF. CDR3 bases: TGTGCCAGCAGCTCCGGGACAGGGGGCACAGATACGCAGTATTTT. The full variable domain, completed using reference TRBV5-5 and TRBJ2-3, is DAGVTQSPTHLIKTRGQQVTLRCSPISGHKSVSWYQQVLGQGPQFIFQYYEKEERGRGNFPDRFSARQFPNYSSELNVNALLLGDSALYLCASSSGTGGTDTQYFGPGTRLTVL.

DNA for the CDR3: TGTGCCAGCAGCCAAGATGGGACAGGGAATATTTCACCCCTCCACTTT. Its translation: CASSQDGTGNISPLHF. The rearrangement links TRBV3-1 (or the pseudogene TRBV3-2) to TRBJ1-6; 9 bases fit TRBD1. Germline loops: CDR1 LGHDT, CDR2 YNNKEL (reference sequence). This CDR3 region has 16 residues. After removal of 0 bases from V and 9 bases from J, the junction contained 6 bases not matched to a gene.

This rearrangement joins TRBV3-1 (or the pseudogene TRBV3-2) to TRBJ2-7, with D tentatively TRBD1 (5 bases). The CDR3 covers 16 residues. V shed 0 bases and J shed 6 bases, with 18 bases lying between them. Germline V gene lookup returns CDR1 LGHDT and CDR2 YNNKEL (reference sequence). CDR3 residues: CASSQDLADIVVEQYF. The DNA of the CDR3 is TGTGCCAGCAGCCAAGATTTGGCGGACATTGTAGTCGAGCAGTACTTC.

This chain uses TRBV19 with TRBJ2-6; TRBD1 matches at 7 bases. The V gene end was trimmed by 7 bases and the J gene end by 3 bases; junction bases not matched to a gene: 6. CDR3 length: 15 residues. CDR1 and CDR2 from the germline V gene are LNHDA and SQIVND (reference sequence). CDR3 in DNA: TGTGCCAGTACTGATGACAGGGTTGGGGCCAACGTCCTGACTTTC. It yields the protein CASTDDRVGANVLTF. The full variable domain, rest sourced from reference TRBV19 and TRBJ2-6, is DGGITQSPKYLFRKEGQNVTLSCEQNLNHDAMYWYRQDPGQGLRLIYYSQIVNDFQKGDIAEGYSVSREKKESFPLTVTSAQKNPTAFYLCASTDDRVGANVLTFGAGSRLTVL.

This clone occurred a few times. The genes are TRBV2 and TRBJ1-5; D uncertain. Trimming shortened V by 6 bases and J by 6 bases, and 6 bases separated the two germline ends. The CDR3 is made up of 11 amino acids. Germline lookup yields CDR1 SNHLY and CDR2 FYNNEI. CDR3 sequence reads: CASSLSQPQHF. The CDR3, as DNA: TGTGCCAGCAGCCTCTCTCAGCCCCAGCATTTT.

This clone appeared a single time. This chain uses TRBV19 with TRBJ1-1; D is unclear. The CDR3 sequence is 14 residues long. From germline, CDR1 is LNHDA and CDR2 SQIVND (reference sequence). The V gene lost 5 bases and the J gene lost 0 bases, with 10 bases spanning the gap. The CDR3 here is CASSPQKMNTEAFF. In DNA, the CDR3 is TGTGCCAGTAGTCCCCAGAAGATGAACACTGAAGCTTTCTTT.

This clone is a singleton in its sample. The rearrangement joins TRBV19 to TRBJ1-3, with D possibly being TRBD1 (6 bases). Deletions cut 5 bases from V and 0 bases from J, with 20 bases between. The germline V gene encodes CDR1 LNHDA and CDR2 SQIVND (reference sequence). The CDR3 length is 18 residues. The CDR3 DNA reads as TGTGCCAGTAGTCCGGCAGGGGCCTTAAGACTCTCTGGAAACACCATATATTTT. Protein: CASSPAGALRLSGNTIYF.

The chain employs TRBV10-2 and TRBJ1-2; tentative D call: TRBD1 (6 bases). With 4 bases removed from V and 5 bases from J, the gap between germline ends came to 17 bases. CDR3 length: 15 residues. The germline V gene has CDR1 WSHSY and CDR2 SAAADI. CDR3 region: CASSGYREMRYGYTF. Written as DNA, the CDR3 is TGCGCCAGCAGTGGGTACAGGGAGATGAGGTATGGCTACACCTTC.

Only one count was recorded for this clone. The chain employs TRBV15 and TRBJ1-2; 7 nucleotides line up with TRBD1. Unmatched junction bases numbered 3, after V lost 5 bases and J lost 3 bases. Germline V CDR1 and CDR2: LNHNV, YYDKDF (reference sequence). CDR3 length: 13 amino acids. CDR3 DNA sequence: TGTGCCACCAGCCGCGGGACAGACTATGGCTACACCTTC. It translates to CATSRGTDYGYTF.

The chain joins TRBV5-6 to TRBJ2-2; no clear D gene. The germline CDR1 and CDR2 sequences are SGHDT and YYEEEE. The CDR3 has 16 residues. V dropped 4 bases and J dropped 5 bases, with 18 bases sitting between them. The CDR3, as DNA: TGTGCCAGCAGCCCTGTGCCGCCTCCGAGGACCGGGGAGCTGTTTTTT. Its translation: CASSPVPPPRTGELFF.

This chain joins TRBV5-1 and TRBJ2-5, with 8 positions matching TRBD1. This CDR3 is 14 amino acids long. The trim removed 2 bases at V and 4 bases at J, leaving 4 bases unmatched. The germline V gene has CDR1 SGHRS and CDR2 YFSETQ. In DNA form, the CDR3 reads TGCGCCAGCAGCTTCCAAGGACAGGGAGAGACCCAGTACTTC. It is translated as CASSFQGQGETQYF.

CDR3 sequence: CASSGASSNYGYTF. CDR3 sequence (DNA): TGTGCCAGCAGTGGGGCCAGCTCTAACTATGGCTACACCTTC. This rearrangement joins TRBV2 to TRBJ1-2; no firm D call. In germline, CDR1 is SNHLY, CDR2 FYNNEI. This CDR3 has 14 residues. Trimming removed 4 bases at V and 0 bases at J, with 9 bases between.

The J gene is TRBJ2-7, the V gene TRBV5-1; 9 bases agree with TRBD2. Germline loops: CDR1 SGHRS, CDR2 YFSETQ. The V and J ends lost 0 bases and 1 base, in that order; junction bases with no gene match: 5. CDR3 length: 16 residues. The CDR3 reads CASSLGSGGTSYEQYF. In nucleotides, the CDR3 is TGCGCCAGCAGCTTGGGAAGCGGGGGGACATCCTACGAGCAGTACTTC. Full variable domain (missing parts from reference TRBV5-1 and TRBJ2-7): KAGVTQTPRYLIKTRGQQVTLSCSPISGHRSVSWYQQTPGQGLQFLFEYFSETQRNKGNFPGRFSGRQFSNSRSEMNVSTLELGDSALYLCASSLGSGGTSYEQYFGPGTRLTVT.